These T cell receptor beta chains were read from a single sample in a study of graft-versus-host responses after intestinal transplantation. These receptors' targets are unknown. Generated by immunoSEQ multiplex PCR, the TCRdb table keeps only in-frame clones and is missing some. The sample lists roughly 120,000 clones; about 93% were seen once. Sequenced material: unstimulated CD4+ T cells sorted from spleen or lymph node cells, taken before intestinal transplant. The source of these receptors is a human donor who received an intestinal transplant. CDR3s include the opening cysteine and the closing phenylalanine or tryptophan. A D gene is named only where the DNA matches it firmly. Expanded clones are given a class, and other clones once, few, many or no size at all.

v_call	d_call	clone_size	j_call	cdr3_aa	cdr3_nt
TRBV18	NA	NA	TRBJ2-3	CASSPTSGSTDTQYF	TGTGCCAGCTCACCTACGAGCGGGAGCACAGATACGCAGTATTTT
TRBV19	NA	NA	TRBJ2-6	CASHFRTGANVLTF	TGTGCCAGTCATTTTCGGACTGGGGCCAACGTCCTGACTTTC
TRBV7-3	TRBD1	NA	TRBJ2-7	CASSEGQGPFEQYF	TGTGCCAGCAGCGAGGGACAGGGGCCGTTCGAGCAGTACTTC
TRBV21-1	NA	NA	TRBJ2-7	CASRGFYEQYF	TGTGCCAGCAGGGGATTTTACGAGCAGTACTTC
TRBV6-1	TRBD2	NA	TRBJ2-1	CAGGAGLAGTNEQFF	TGTGCCGGAGGAGCGGGACTAGCGGGTACCAATGAGCAGTTCTTC
TRBV7-8	NA	NA	TRBJ2-1	CASSAYRDARNNEQFF	TGTGCCAGCAGCGCATACCGGGACGCCAGGAACAATGAGCAGTTCTTC
TRBV7-2	NA	NA	TRBJ1-2	CASSFNSPRRDSTF	TGTGCCAGCAGCTTCAATTCTCCCAGGAGGGACTCCACCTTC
TRBV2	NA	NA	TRBJ2-5	CASMGFETQYF	TGTGCCAGCATGGGATTTGAGACCCAGTACTTC
TRBV30	TRBD2	NA	TRBJ2-1	CAWSLLPKTSGRAHEQFF	TGTGCCTGGAGCCTCTTACCAAAAACTAGCGGGAGGGCCCATGAGCAGTTCTTC
TRBV5-1	NA	NA	TRBJ2-7	CASSPTDRGVYEQYF	TGCGCCAGCAGTCCTACAGATCGCGGAGTCTACGAGCAGTACTTC
TRBV19	TRBD1	NA	TRBJ2-5	CASSITGVQETQYF	TGTGCCAGTAGTATTACAGGGGTTCAAGAGACCCAGTACTTC
TRBV5-1	NA	once	TRBJ1-1	CASSLGGYTNTEAFF	TGCGCCAGCAGCTTGGGAGGCTACACGAACACTGAAGCTTTCTTT
TRBV18	NA	NA	TRBJ1-2	CASSNTGEGGYTF	TGTGCCAGCTCTAATACGGGGGAAGGTGGCTACACCTTC
TRBV5-1	TRBD2	NA	TRBJ2-5	CASSLAGTRETQYF	TGCGCCAGCAGCTTGGCCGGGACTAGAGAGACCCAGTACTTC
TRBV5-1	TRBD2	NA	TRBJ2-1	CASSWPGLAGGMYNEQFF	TGCGCCAGCAGCTGGCCGGGACTAGCGGGAGGGATGTACAATGAGCAGTTCTTC
TRBV10-3	NA	NA	TRBJ2-1	CAISPGEAYNEQFF	TGTGCCATCAGTCCAGGGGAGGCCTACAATGAGCAGTTCTTC
TRBV27	TRBD2	NA	TRBJ2-5	CASSSPGGRETQYF	TGTGCCAGCAGTTCCCCGGGGGGTCGGGAGACCCAGTACTTC
TRBV5-1	TRBD1	NA	TRBJ1-2	CASSERTGGGYGYTF	TGCGCCAGCAGCGAGAGGACAGGGGGAGGTTATGGCTACACCTTC
TRBV7-9	TRBD1	NA	TRBJ1-1	CASSLTGPSGGTEAFF	TGTGCCAGCAGCTTAACAGGCCCATCAGGGGGCACTGAAGCTTTCTTT
TRBV6-6	NA	NA	TRBJ2-7	CASGLSGYEQYF	TGTGCCAGCGGATTAAGCGGCTACGAGCAGTACTTC
TRBV11-3	NA	NA	TRBJ1-1	CASSYGGGASGTEAFF	TGTGCCAGCAGCTACGGCGGGGGGGCGTCGGGCACTGAAGCTTTCTTT
TRBV7-3	TRBD2	NA	TRBJ2-2	CASSLGGTTGELFF	TGTGCCAGCAGCTTGGGAGGGACCACCGGGGAGCTGTTTTTT
TRBV9	NA	once	TRBJ2-3	CASSAIQVSSTDTQYF	TGTGCCAGCAGCGCCATACAGGTTTCTAGCACAGATACGCAGTATTTT
TRBV29-1	NA	NA	TRBJ1-2	CSVELPGGGGYTF	TGCAGCGTTGAACTTCCGGGGGGAGGCGGCTACACCTTC
TRBV6-6	TRBD1	NA	TRBJ1-2	CASSYPGQGEYGYTF	TGTGCCAGCAGTTACCCCGGACAGGGAGAGTATGGCTACACCTTC
TRBV6-5	TRBD2	NA	TRBJ2-1	CASRYELRASGIMFF	TGTGCCAGCAGATACGAACTCCGAGCCAGCGGGATCATGTTCTTC
TRBV9	TRBD2	NA	TRBJ2-1	CASSVGTSAYNEQFF	TGTGCCAGCAGCGTAGGTACTAGCGCCTACAATGAGCAGTTCTTC
TRBV19	NA	few	TRBJ1-4	CASSEDFRTNEKLFF	TGTGCCAGTAGTGAAGACTTCCGAACTAATGAAAAACTGTTTTTT
TRBV29-1	NA	NA	TRBJ1-5	CSVSIRDGGNQPQHF	TGCAGCGTCTCTATCCGGGACGGAGGGAATCAGCCCCAGCATTTT
TRBV28	TRBD1	once	TRBJ2-7	CASTMGQGYEQYF	TGTGCCAGCACCATGGGACAGGGCTACGAGCAGTACTTC
TRBV5-1	NA	NA	TRBJ2-1	CASSSQQAFLSGHEQFF	TGCGCCAGCAGCTCTCAACAGGCCTTCCTCTCGGGTCATGAGCAGTTCTTC